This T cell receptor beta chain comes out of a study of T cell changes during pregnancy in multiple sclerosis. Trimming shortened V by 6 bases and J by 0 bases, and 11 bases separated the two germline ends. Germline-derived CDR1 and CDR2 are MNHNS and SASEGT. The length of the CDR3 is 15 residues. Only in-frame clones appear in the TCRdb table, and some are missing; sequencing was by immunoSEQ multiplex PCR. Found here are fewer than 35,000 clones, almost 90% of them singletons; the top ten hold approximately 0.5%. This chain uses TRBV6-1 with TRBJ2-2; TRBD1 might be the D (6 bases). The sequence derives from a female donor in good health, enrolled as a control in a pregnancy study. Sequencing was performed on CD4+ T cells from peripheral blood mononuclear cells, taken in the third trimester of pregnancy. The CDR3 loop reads CASSQQGANTGELFF. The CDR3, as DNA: TGTGCCAGCAGCCAACAGGGCGCGAACACCGGGGAGCTGTTTTTT.